The clone carrying this T cell receptor (beta chain) has only a few counts. The data are from a study of tumour-infiltrating T cells in Burkitt lymphoma. Across the whole study: Productive clonality predicted overall and progression-free survival.

Looked up from germline, CDR1 is SGHTA and CDR2 is FQGNSA. V gave up 6 bases and J gave up 7 bases; unmatched junction bases: 3. The CDR3 is 12 residues long. Some clones are missing from TCRdb's copy, which holds only in-frame ones; the method was immunoSEQ multiplex PCR. The sample yields 4,000 to 5,000 clones, 20% to 25% seen once. The sequence was collected from a human donor with diffuse large B-cell lymphoma. The sample comprised tumor tissue. V is TRBV7-2 and J is TRBJ1-2; TRBD1 matches at 9 bases. CDR3 sequence reads: CASSRDRVGYTF. CDR3 DNA: TGTGCCAGCAGTCGGGACAGGGTTGGCTACACCTTC. The full variable domain, in which reference TRBV7-2 and TRBJ1-2 provide the parts outside the CDR3, is GAGVSQSPSNKVTEKGKDVELRCDPISGHTALYWYRQSLGQGLEFLIYFQGNSAPDKSGLPSDRFSAERTGGSVSTLTIQRTQQEDSAVYLCASSRDRVGYTFGSGTRLTVV.